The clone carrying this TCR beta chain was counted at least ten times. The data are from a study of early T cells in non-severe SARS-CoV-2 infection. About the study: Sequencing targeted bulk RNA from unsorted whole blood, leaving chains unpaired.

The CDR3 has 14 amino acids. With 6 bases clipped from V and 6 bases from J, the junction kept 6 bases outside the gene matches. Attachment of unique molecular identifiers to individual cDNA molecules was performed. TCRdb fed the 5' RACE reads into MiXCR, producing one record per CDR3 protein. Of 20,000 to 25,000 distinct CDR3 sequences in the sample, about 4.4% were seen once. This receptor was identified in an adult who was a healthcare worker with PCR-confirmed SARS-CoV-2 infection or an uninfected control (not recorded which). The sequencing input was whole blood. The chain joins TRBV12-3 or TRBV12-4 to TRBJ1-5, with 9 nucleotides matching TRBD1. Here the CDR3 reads CASRRTGEAQPQHF. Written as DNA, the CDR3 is TGTGCCAGCAGACGGACAGGGGAGGCTCAGCCCCAGCATTTT.